Described below is a single T cell receptor (beta chain) sequence and its context. The antigen is undetermined. TCRdb re-analysed the RACE reads in MiXCR, keeping a single row per CDR3 protein. Seen here are some 60,000 distinct CDR3 sequences, roughly an eighth observed once, and the top ten hold 2% to 3%. The sample originates from a study of human T cells and chemical hapten exposure. Study summary: Upper inner arm skin measuring about 2 cm by about 2 cm received 2% DPC for sensitization. Weekly administration of diphenylcyclopropenone to the scalp of patients continued throughout the roughly 22-week study.

Sample time point: patch test 3, about 24 weeks after DPC sensitization. Specified treatment: therapeutic diphenylcyclopropenone sensitization with weekly scalp DPC. Drawing of blood took place ahead of applying each patch test. Study findings and constraints: The study found expanded TCRs formed significantly more large CDR3 similarity clusters than controls.

The CDR3 is 13 amino acids. The V gene's germline CDR1 is MDHEN and CDR2 SYDVKM. V lost 3 bases and J lost 9, with 12 bases in between. The receptor comes from a man aged 25 to 40 with alopecia areata. Some clones in this sample may be carry-over from other donors' samples. Sequences were derived from whole blood, sampled in connection with sensitization to the hapten diphenylcyclopropenone (DPC). The chain couples TRBV28 to TRBJ1-5; D call uncertain. The chain's CDR3 is CASSFEGTRPQHF. The CDR3 nucleotides are TGTGCCAGCAGTTTTGAGGGAACCCGGCCCCAGCATTTT.